The clone carrying this T cell receptor beta chain came up once. CDR3 length: 21 amino acids. J was trimmed by 3 bases and V by 1 base; bases with no gene match: 15. Germline CDR1 and CDR2: MDHEN and SYDVKM. Some clones are missing from TCRdb's copy, which holds only in-frame ones; the method was immunoSEQ multiplex PCR. The data contain 650,000 to 950,000 clones, 80% to 90% of them singletons. The record originates from a study of shared T cell receptors in the human thymus. These data were also filed under a second study, of human thymus T cells. From that paper: From resections taken during corrective heart surgery, the thymus tissue was obtained.

The rearrangement joins TRBV28 to TRBJ1-4, with 12 positions matching TRBD1. The sequenced sample consisted of thymocytes. The origin of this receptor is a girl in the first two years of life with a congenital heart defect. CDR3 DNA sequence: TGTGCCAGCAGTTTATTGTATAAGGGGACAGGGGGCGCCGGAGCTAATGAAAAACTGTTTTTT. It specifies CASSLLYKGTGGAGANEKLFF.